These T cell receptor beta chains were read from a single sample in a study of beta chain features in type 1 diabetes. Measured with immunoSEQ multiplex PCR; TCRdb has only the in-frame clones, and not every one. This table holds around 56,000 clones, 52% found once. The specimen was Tregs from blood. The receptors originated from a woman in her thirties or forties with type 1 diabetes. Each CDR3 is given with its conserved first and last residue. The order of the fields is clone size, J gene, V gene, D gene, CDR3 protein, CDR3 DNA. A D gene is named only where the DNA matches it firmly. Not every row has a clone size; where given, it reads once, few, many or a size class.

- | TRBJ2-7 | TRBV28 | - | CATQGFSYEQYF | TGTGCCACCCAGGGGTTCTCCTACGAGCAGTACTTC
few | TRBJ2-3 | TRBV9 | TRBD1 | CASSVLGQGVGTQYF | TGTGCCAGCAGCGTACTGGGACAGGGCGTTGGTACGCAGTATTTT
- | TRBJ1-4 | TRBV4-1 | TRBD1 | CASDPGQGNEKLFF | TGCGCCAGCGACCCTGGACAGGGAAATGAAAAACTGTTTTTT
- | TRBJ1-6 | TRBV14 | TRBD1 | CASSSNPGQSPRLSSPLHF | TGTGCCAGCAGCTCAAATCCGGGACAGAGCCCTCGTCTTTCTTCACCCCTCCACTTT
- | TRBJ1-1 | TRBV18 | TRBD1 | CASSLDRVPAFF | TGTGCCAGCTCCCTGGACAGGGTCCCGGCTTTCTTT
few | TRBJ2-6 | TRBV10-3 | TRBD1 | CAISAPGGATSIGANVLTF | TGTGCCATCAGTGCCCCAGGGGGCGCAACATCGATCGGGGCCAACGTCCTGACTTTC
- | TRBJ2-2 | TRBV18 | TRBD2 | CASSPEGGSTGELFF | TGTGCCAGCTCACCTGAGGGAGGGAGCACCGGGGAGCTGTTTTTT
- | TRBJ2-7 | TRBV27 | - | CASSLRRGAYEQYF | TGTGCCAGCAGTCTACGTCGGGGGGCATACGAGCAGTACTTC
- | TRBJ2-5 | TRBV6-1 | - | CASSPSPGAAETQYF | TGTGCCAGCAGCCCAAGCCCAGGGGCCGCCGAGACCCAGTACTTC
- | TRBJ2-7 | TRBV5-1 | TRBD2 | CASSLGLAGTYEQYF | TGCGCCAGCAGCTTGGGACTAGCGGGAACCTACGAGCAGTACTTC
few | TRBJ2-6 | TRBV5-1 | TRBD2 | CASRREGSGANVLTF | TGCGCCAGCAGGAGGGAGGGCTCTGGGGCCAACGTCCTGACTTTC
- | TRBJ1-2 | TRBV5-1 | - | CASSPGTYGYTF | TGCGCCAGCAGCCCCGGTACCTATGGCTACACCTTC
- | TRBJ1-2 | TRBV6-1 | TRBD1 | CASTETGPDGYTF | TGTGCCAGCACCGAGACAGGGCCAGATGGCTACACCTTC
- | TRBJ1-2 | TRBV6-6 | - | CASRLDGRYGYTF | TGTGCCAGCAGACTAGACGGTAGATATGGCTACACCTTC
once | TRBJ2-3 | TRBV5-1 | - | CASSLVRGRGTDTQYF | TGCGCCAGCAGCTTGGTAAGGGGCCGCGGCACAGATACGCAGTATTTT
- | TRBJ2-6 | TRBV7-3 | TRBD1 | CASSLTTGGSSGANVLTF | TGTGCCAGCAGCTTGACGACAGGGGGGAGCTCTGGGGCCAACGTCCTGACTTTC
few | TRBJ1-3 | TRBV9 | - | CASSVSSGNTIYF | TGTGCCAGCAGCGTCTCCTCTGGAAACACCATATATTTT
- | TRBJ2-3 | TRBV27 | TRBD1 | CASSTRQGAGTDTQYF | TGTGCCAGCAGTACCCGACAGGGGGCCGGCACAGATACGCAGTATTTT
- | TRBJ2-7 | TRBV30 | - | CASLGGTKSYEQYF | TGTGCCTCTCTGGGGGGGACAAAATCCTACGAGCAGTACTTC
few | TRBJ1-5 | TRBV5-4 | - | CASSLGQLLNQPQHF | TGTGCCAGCAGCTTGGGACAGCTCCTGAATCAGCCCCAGCATTTT
- | TRBJ2-1 | TRBV2 | TRBD1 | CASSQGVRGNEQFF | TGTGCCAGCAGCCAGGGGGTAAGGGGCAATGAGCAGTTCTTC
- | TRBJ1-1 | TRBV19 | - | CASSIGGLGTEAFF | TGTGCCAGTAGTATCGGAGGGCTGGGCACTGAAGCTTTCTTT
- | TRBJ2-3 | TRBV7-9 | TRBD2 | CASRWRGVTDTQYF | TGTGCCAGCAGATGGCGGGGGGTCACAGATACGCAGTATTTT
- | TRBJ1-2 | TRBV7-2 | - | CASSLVGAGYTF | TGTGCCAGCAGCTTAGTGGGGGCTGGCTACACCTTC
few | TRBJ2-7 | TRBV6-5 | TRBD1 | CASSFLLRGQPHEQYF | TGTGCCAGCAGTTTCCTATTGAGGGGGCAACCTCACGAGCAGTACTTC
- | TRBJ2-7 | TRBV5-1 | TRBD2 | CASSLVLAGSYEQYF | TGCGCCAGCAGCTTGGTTTTAGCGGGATCCTACGAGCAGTACTTC
- | TRBJ2-7 | TRBV7-9 | - | CASSGSRDNSYEQYF | TGTGCCAGCAGCGGTTCCCGGGACAACTCCTACGAGCAGTACTTC
few | TRBJ2-7 | TRBV7-3 | TRBD1 | CASSWGRDSSYEQYF | TGTGCCAGCAGCTGGGGCCGGGACAGCTCCTACGAGCAGTACTTC
- | TRBJ2-5 | TRBV29-1 | - | CSVAGEVWETQYF | TGCAGCGTTGCGGGAGAAGTCTGGGAGACCCAGTACTTC
- | TRBJ2-6 | TRBV10-2 | TRBD1 | CASRATGPGANVLTF | TGCGCCAGCAGGGCGACAGGGCCTGGGGCCAACGTCCTGACTTTC
- | TRBJ1-1 | TRBV2 | - | CASSEEDSTGAFF | TGTGCCAGCAGTGAAGAGGACAGTACCGGAGCTTTCTTT
- | TRBJ2-7 | TRBV2 | TRBD2 | CAGRTRAAAYEQYF | TGTGCCGGACGGACTAGAGCGGCCGCCTACGAGCAGTACTTC
- | TRBJ2-2 | TRBV6-6 | TRBD1 | CASSSPGQGFGELFF | TGTGCCAGCAGTTCTCCGGGACAGGGGTTCGGGGAGCTGTTTTTT
- | TRBJ2-7 | TRBV5-1 | - | CASNSGLYEQYF | TGCGCCAGCAACTCGGGACTCTACGAGCAGTACTTC
- | TRBJ1-5 | TRBV7-3 | - | CASSLSVNQPQHF | TGTGCCAGCAGCTTATCTGTAAATCAGCCCCAGCATTTT
once | TRBJ2-2 | TRBV7-2 | TRBD2 | CASSPGTSGRTGELFF | TGTGCCAGCAGCCCCGGGACTAGCGGGAGAACCGGGGAGCTGTTTTTT
- | TRBJ1-2 | TRBV10-3 | - | CAIRREGTSIGYTF | TGTGCCATCAGGAGGGAGGGGACTTCTATCGGCTACACCTTC
- | TRBJ2-1 | TRBV4-2 | TRBD1 | CASSPMGQGANNEQFF | TGTGCCAGCAGCCCGATGGGGCAGGGGGCGAACAATGAGCAGTTCTTC
- | TRBJ1-1 | TRBV5-1 | - | CASRWDTNTEAFF | TGCGCCAGCAGGTGGGACACGAACACTGAAGCTTTCTTT
few | TRBJ2-3 | TRBV6-6 | - | CASSYPPGGDTQYF | TGTGCCAGCAGTTACCCCCCAGGAGGAGATACGCAGTATTTT
- | TRBJ1-1 | TRBV5-4 | - | CASSSRVGGTEAFF | TGTGCCAGCAGCTCCCGGGTTGGCGGCACTGAAGCTTTCTTT